Below are 20 T cell receptor beta chains sequenced from a single sample in a study of post-analysis software for immune sequencing data. General study points: Four to six TRBV segments were significantly more frequent in patients than in controls. TRBV5-6, TRBV5-1 and TRBV20-1 were among these segments.

No antigen is known for these receptors. Unique molecular identifiers were present in the TCR beta cDNA libraries. TCRdb reprocessed the PCR reads via MiXCR and lists one record per CDR3 protein. Among roughly 580,000 distinct CDR3 sequences listed, 44% were seen once. Sequencing was carried out using blood. Receptors originate from a girl between 5 and 17 years old with multiple sclerosis.

The chain's CDR3 is CSARPGIGSPLHF. The DNA of the CDR3 is TGCAGTGCTAGGCCGGGAATCGGTTCACCCCTCCACTTT. V and J are TRBV20-1 and TRBJ1-6; D is unresolved. V gave up 3 bases and J gave up 9 bases, with 12 bases separating them. Germline loops: CDR1 DFQATT, CDR2 SNEGSKA (reference sequence). The CDR3 contains 13 residues.

This rearrangement joins TRBV5-5 to TRBJ1-5; D not resolved. Trimming pared 3 bases from V and 9 bases from J, leaving 16 bases between. Germline CDR1 is SGHKS and CDR2 is YYEKEE (reference sequence). This CDR3 is 14 amino acids long. The CDR3 loop reads CASSYTEGDRPQHF. The CDR3 DNA follows: TGTGCCAGCAGCTACACTGAGGGTGATCGGCCCCAGCATTTT.

The V gene is TRBV6-5, the J gene TRBJ1-2; weak D call: TRBD1 (5 bases). V was pared by 4 bases and J by 4 bases, with 16 bases between. The CDR3 is made up of 15 amino acids. CDR1 MNHEY and CDR2 SVGAGI come from the germline V gene. In DNA form, the CDR3 reads TGTGCCAGCAGTTGGATTAGGGGCAGACTCTATGGCTACACCTTC. Its protein product is CASSWIRGRLYGYTF.

This clonotype was counted between two and nine times. This rearrangement joins TRBV10-1 to TRBJ2-2; no clear D gene. The CDR3 has 13 residues. CDR1 and CDR2 (germline): WNHNN, SYGVQD (reference sequence). V was clipped by 0 bases and J by 6 bases, with 5 bases between them. The CDR3 bases are TGCGCCAGCAGTGAGTCAAGGGCCGGGGAGCTGTTTTTT. Protein sequence: CASSESRAGELFF.

This clonotype was seen a few times. The chain links TRBV29-1 to TRBJ2-3; TRBD2 matches at 9 bases. The CDR3 has 14 amino acids. Germline assignment: CDR1 SQVTM and CDR2 ANQGSEA. With 6 bases clipped from V and 5 bases from J, the junction kept 9 bases outside the gene matches. The CDR3 protein is CSVATSGAQDTQYF. The CDR3 DNA sequence: TGCAGCGTGGCGACTAGCGGCGCGCAAGATACGCAGTATTTT.

The chain recombines TRBV20-1 with TRBJ2-3, with 9 bases fitting TRBD1. The V and J ends lost 1 base and 1 base, in that order; junction bases with no gene match: 3. Germline loops: CDR1 DFQATT, CDR2 SNEGSKA (reference sequence). The CDR3 loop spans 15 amino acids. The CDR3 loop is CSARGDRARTDTQYF. The DNA for the CDR3 is TGCAGTGCTAGAGGGGACAGGGCCCGCACAGATACGCAGTATTTT.

This clonotype was recorded a few times. The rearrangement uses TRBV6-6 and TRBJ2-1; 8 positions agree with TRBD2. In germline, CDR1 is MNHNY, CDR2 SVGAGI (reference sequence). The CDR3 covers 16 residues. Unmatched junction bases numbered 8, after V lost 5 bases and J lost 2 bases. The CDR3 nucleotides are TGTGCCAGCAGTCCCCAAGCGGGAGCGGCCTACAATGAGCAGTTCTTC. Its protein product is CASSPQAGAAYNEQFF.

J is TRBJ1-2 and V is TRBV20-1; weak D call: TRBD1 (6 bases). Germline V gene sequence: CDR1 DFQATT, CDR2 SNEGSKA (reference sequence). CDR3 length: 14 amino acids. V lost 5 bases and J lost 0, with 13 bases in between. The CDR3 loop is CSASTGSTNYGYTF. The CDR3, as DNA: TGCAGTGCTTCCACAGGGAGCACTAACTATGGCTACACCTTC.

This clonotype was seen more than once but under ten times. The V and J genes are TRBV10-3 and TRBJ2-5; 7 bases line up with TRBD2. Trimming took 2 bases from V and 5 from J; bases not matched to a gene: 11. CDR1 and CDR2 from the germline V gene are ENHRY and SYGVKD. This CDR3 region has 16 residues. The CDR3 bases are TGTGCCATCAGTGAGGCGAAGCGGGGCACGGGGGAGACCCAGTACTTC. Its protein product is CAISEAKRGTGETQYF.

The CDR3 nucleotides are TGCGCCAGCAGCCAAGGCGATCTAATGAGTCAGCCCCAGCATTTT. It yields the protein CASSQGDLMSQPQHF. V and J are TRBV4-1 and TRBJ1-5, with D uncertain. V was pared by 1 base and J by 6 bases, with 13 bases between. CDR1 is MGHRA, CDR2 YSYEKL, per germline. CDR3 length: 15 amino acids.

By sample share, this clonotype is medium-sized. V usage is TRBV5-5 and J usage is TRBJ2-5; the D gene could be TRBD1 or TRBD2 (5 bases each). The CDR3 is 15 amino acids. The germline gives CDR1 SGHKS, CDR2 YYEKEE (reference sequence). V lost 4 bases, J lost 1 base, and 14 bases lay in between. The CDR3 DNA follows: TGTGCCAGCAGCAACGCCCCCGGGACCCAAGAGACCCAGTACTTC. This encodes CASSNAPGTQETQYF.

J is TRBJ1-2 and V is TRBV5-1, with D hard to call. Germline-derived CDR1 and CDR2 are SGHRS and YFSETQ. V lost 0 bases to trimming and J lost 4 bases, with 13 bases between them. This CDR3 region has 15 residues. The CDR3 loop is CASSLDAFQIYGYTF. For the CDR3, the DNA is TGCGCCAGCAGCTTGGATGCCTTCCAAATCTATGGCTACACCTTC.

The chain recombines TRBV12-3 or TRBV12-4 with TRBJ2-3; 14 bases map to TRBD2. CDR3 length equals 19 residues. V lost 0 bases, J lost 2 bases, and 7 bases stayed unmatched. The CDR3 loop reads CASSLAGLAGVSLTDTQYF. The CDR3 DNA reads TGTGCCAGCAGTTTAGCGGGACTAGCGGGGGTTTCCCTCACAGATACGCAGTATTTT.

In its sample, this clonotype was seen many times. The J gene is TRBJ2-5, the V gene TRBV5-1; D ambiguous. V was trimmed by 0 bases and J by 0 bases, leaving 9 bases between them. There are 15 residues in the CDR3. CDR1 is SGHRS and CDR2 is YFSETQ in the germline V gene. For the CDR3, the DNA is TGCGCCAGCAGCTTGGAAGGGCAGAACCAAGAGACCCAGTACTTC. Its translation is CASSLEGQNQETQYF.

The J gene is TRBJ2-3, the V gene TRBV27, with a possible D match to TRBD2 (6 bases). Germline CDR1 is MNHEY and CDR2 is SMNVEV (reference sequence). Trimming removed 5 bases from V and 5 bases from J, with 17 bases in between. This CDR3 is built from 15 residues. The chain's CDR3 is CASSLLALRGDTQYF. DNA for the CDR3: TGTGCCAGCAGTCTACTAGCCCTCCGTGGAGATACGCAGTATTTT.

The chain recombines TRBV5-1 with TRBJ2-2, with a possible D match to TRBD1 (6 bases). V was shortened by 1 base and J by 2 bases, with 12 bases between the two germline ends. The V gene's germline CDR1 is SGHRS and CDR2 YFSETQ. CDR3 length equals 16 residues. CDR3 nucleotide sequence: TGCGCCAGCAGCTTGACAGGGTCCCCCAACACCGGGGAGCTGTTTTTT. Translating gives CASSLTGSPNTGELFF.

The V call is TRBV20-1, the J call TRBJ2-1; D perhaps matches TRBD2 (6 bases). CDR1 is DFQATT, CDR2 SNEGSKA, per germline (reference sequence). Trimming removed 5 bases from V and 6 bases from J, with 14 bases in between. The CDR3 has 13 residues. This CDR3 is CSAPPREVNEQFF. In nucleotides, the CDR3 is TGCAGTGCTCCGCCTAGGGAGGTCAATGAGCAGTTCTTC.

This clonotype was picked up a small number of times. The rearrangement links TRBV7-6 to TRBJ1-2, with 7 positions matching TRBD1. From germline, CDR1 is SGHVS and CDR2 FNYEAQ. The CDR3 is made up of 14 amino acids. The junction had 7 bases not matched to a gene; V was cut back by 5 bases and J by 4 bases. DNA of the CDR3: TGTGCCAGCAGCCCACCCGACAGGGTCTATGGCTACACCTTC. Amino acid sequence: CASSPPDRVYGYTF.

Ten or more counts support this clonotype. The chain couples TRBV12-3 or TRBV12-4 to TRBJ1-2, with D unresolved. The CDR3 runs 13 residues. The germline V and J ends were trimmed by 5 bases and 4 bases, with 11 bases remaining between them. CDR3 DNA: TGTGCCAGCAGTCTTACTGGGAGCTATGGCTACACCTTC. Its translation: CASSLTGSYGYTF.

The rearrangement links TRBV5-1 to TRBJ2-7; D perhaps matches TRBD2 (5 bases). The V and J ends lost 3 bases and 0 bases respectively, with 19 bases between them. Germline assignment: CDR1 SGHRS and CDR2 YFSETQ. This CDR3 comprises 17 residues. The CDR3 DNA reads TGCGCCAGCAGCTCTATAAAGGGAGACGCCTTCTCCTACGAGCAGTACTTC. It specifies CASSSIKGDAFSYEQYF.